A selection of T cell receptor beta chains follows, all from one sample in a study of blood T cell repertoires in COVID-19. Repertoires were generated with immunoSEQ multiplex PCR, while TCRdb's copy carries only in-frame clones and drops some. Counted here are around 230,000 clones, roughly 85% occurring once; the ten biggest clones make up about 5.1%. Sequencing used peripheral blood. The receptors shown here come from a man aged 50 or older with COVID-19, enrolled during active disease. CDR3s include the opening cysteine and the closing phenylalanine or tryptophan. Each record gives: J gene, D gene, V gene, clone size, CDR3 DNA, CDR3 protein. A D gene is named only where the DNA matches it firmly. Not every row has a clone size; where given, it reads once, few, many or a size class.

TRBJ1-1 | . | TRBV3-1/TRBV3-2 | once | TGTGCCAGCAGCCTCACCCAGGGTGTTGGAGCTTTCTTT | CASSLTQGVGAFF
TRBJ1-5 | . | TRBV6-6 | once | TGTGCCAGCAGTCGACGGACAGTGTCTAATAGCAATCAGCCCCAGCATTTT | CASSRRTVSNSNQPQHF
TRBJ1-1 | TRBD1 | TRBV3-1/TRBV3-2 | . | TGTGCCAGCGGGACAGCGAACACTGAAGCTTTCTTT | CASGTANTEAFF
TRBJ2-1 | TRBD2 | TRBV2 | once | TGTGCCAGCAGTGAAGCGGCGCTAGCGGGGGCGGGGCAGTTCTTC | CASSEAALAGAGQFF
TRBJ2-2 | . | TRBV30 | . | TGTGCCTGGCGATCGAGGAACACCGGGGAGCTGTTTTTT | CAWRSRNTGELFF
TRBJ2-7 | . | TRBV4-3 | . | TGCGCCAGCAGCCAAGAGGAGGGGAATTTTTACGAGCAGTACTTC | CASSQEEGNFYEQYF
TRBJ2-7 | . | TRBV11-2 | . | TGTGCCAGCATCCTCCCCGGGACCTACGAGCAGTACTTC | CASILPGTYEQYF
TRBJ1-6 | TRBD1 | TRBV10-3 | . | TGTGCCATCAGTGAGTCAAGGGGGCCCCAATATAATTCACCCCTCCACTTT | CAISESRGPQYNSPLHF
TRBJ2-3 | TRBD1 | TRBV3-1/TRBV3-2 | . | TGTGCCAGCAGCATCGACAGGGGCCCAGATACGCAGTATTTT | CASSIDRGPDTQYF
TRBJ2-1 | . | TRBV19 | . | TGTGCCAGTAGTATAGGTCTAGCAAACAATGAGCAGTTCTTC | CASSIGLANNEQFF
TRBJ2-2 | . | TRBV6-2/TRBV6-3 | . | TGTGCCAGCAGTTTGGAGGGATACACCGGGGAGCTGTTTTTT | CASSLEGYTGELFF
TRBJ2-2 | TRBD2 | TRBV5-1 | . | TGCGCCAGCAGGACTAGCGGGGGTACGAACACCGGGGAGCTGTTTTTT | CASRTSGGTNTGELFF
TRBJ2-3 | TRBD1 | TRBV5-1 | . | TGCGCCAGCAGCTTGGGACAGGGTGGGCAAGCTAGCACAGATACGCAGTATTTT | CASSLGQGGQASTDTQYF
TRBJ2-3 | . | TRBV4-3 | once | TGCGCCAGCAGCCGAACGGGGACAGATACGCAGTATTTT | CASSRTGTDTQYF
TRBJ1-1 | TRBD1 | TRBV6-5 | few | TGTGCCAGCAGTACGGACAGGCCAAACACTGAAGCTTTCTTT | CASSTDRPNTEAFF
TRBJ1-2 | . | TRBV10-3 | . | TGTGCCATCAGTGACCCGACGGGTCACTATGGCTACACCTTC | CAISDPTGHYGYTF
TRBJ1-1 | TRBD1 | TRBV2 | . | TGTGCCAGCAGTCAACCCGGGACAGGGAACACTGAAGCTTTCTTT | CASSQPGTGNTEAFF
TRBJ2-3 | TRBD2 | TRBV18 | . | TGTGCCAGCTCACCACCAGGACTAGCGGCAGATACGCAGTATTTT | CASSPPGLAADTQYF
TRBJ2-1 | . | TRBV7-3 | . | TGTGCCAGCAGCCATTTGCGGAGACCCCCGTATGAGCAGTTCTTC | CASSHLRRPPYEQFF
TRBJ2-7 | . | TRBV7-8 | . | TGTGCCAGCAGCTTAGTCAGGGGCTCCTACGAGCAGTACTTC | CASSLVRGSYEQYF
TRBJ1-1 | TRBD1 | TRBV4-1 | once | TGCGCCAGCAGCCCATTACAGGGGGCTCGTTCGGACACTGAAGCTTTCTTT | CASSPLQGARSDTEAFF
TRBJ1-2 | . | TRBV3-1/TRBV3-2 | . | TGTGCCAGCAGCCAAGCCTCCGTCAGGGGCTATGGCTACACCTTC | CASSQASVRGYGYTF